One T cell receptor beta chain is described in this entry. Its antigen is currently not known. No clone much larger than this one lies a single base away; base qualities are absent. This sample is part of a study of blood T cell repertoires in COVID-19 (dated by TCRdb to 2018 to 2020). Turning to the overall study: Samples covering the acute and convalescent phases of COVID-19 were provided by collaborators in the United States, Italy and Spain. A de-identified subject ID, COVID-19 status, age in years and sex were almost always included in the sample metadata. The repertoires were released in a freely available public database meant as a resource for research on the immune response to SARS-CoV-2. Deeply sampled blood TCRbeta repertoires from subjects exposed to, actively infected with, or recovered from COVID-19 were included in the dataset. Where available, HLA class I and class II types were taken from metadata supplied by the sample provider and were not determined by assay-based typing. The prospective study material was composed of cDNA or gDNA derived from T cells, B-cell-depleted T cells, or PBMCs. The samples were drawn from two sources: the first 160 participants of the ongoing ImmuneRACE study, and approximately 1,300 subjects contributed by 6 global collaborators. What the research found in general, with its limitations: How much clinical and demographic metadata was included differed by source and by participant, and the metadata was provided uncurated.

TCRbeta CDR3 regions were amplified from genomic DNA using the immunoSEQ Assay, a bias-controlled multiplex PCR. The authors' analysis ran thus. The number of nucleated cells in each sample was estimated by amplification of reference gene primers within the assay. Sequence reads were collapsed and filtered to measure the absolute abundance of every unique TCRbeta CDR3 rearrangement. For each sample, productive Simpson clonality was calculated as the square root of Simpson's diversity index over productive rearrangements. The table was pulled from immuneACCESS by TCRdb, which kept in-frame rearrangements only. Such tables lose some clones; where checked, under half of the loss comes from unresolved V genes, and the rest has no known cause. For V, J and clone size, that table is used; D and trimming come from the DNA. This sample lists 250,000 or so clones; roughly 89% were detected once. The ten biggest clones cover roughly 4.5% of the sample.

Samples from volunteer blood donors who had recovered from COVID-19 were contributed by a second Seattle source. Each collaborating institution followed its own protocols to collect whole blood in K2EDTA tubes. Collaborator samples were shipped for TCRbeta analysis as frozen whole blood, isolated PBMCs, or DNA extracted from either sample type. Sequenced: peripheral blood. This TCR came from a woman in her thirties or forties who had recovered from COVID-19.

The bases are TGTGCCAGCAGTTTTGAGAGATTTAAGCAGTATTTT. Its product reads: CASSFERFKQYF. This sequence uses TRBV12-3 or TRBV12-4 and TRBJ2-3; no D gene can be assigned with confidence. Between the V and J ends, shortened by 3 bases and 11 bases respectively, the junction contains 12 bases. The CDR3 goes from the cysteine to the phenylalanine over 12 residues. The read is trimmed to its CDR3 DNA, 36 bases read in frame from base 1.